Following are 2 T cell receptor beta chains from one sample sequenced in a study of OX40 agonist ivuxolimab in advanced cancers. Measured with immunoSEQ multiplex PCR; TCRdb has only the in-frame clones, and not every one. The data show some 90,000 clones, with roughly 84% seen just once and under 0.35% held by the top ten. This material consisted of CD4+ or CD8+ T cells sorted from blood, taken in a trial of the OX40 agonist ivuxolimab. The receptor set was obtained from an adult with an advanced solid tumor such as melanoma, head and neck, liver or kidney cancer.

This clone was recorded once. The chain combines TRBV4-1 with TRBJ2-7; D ambiguous. Trimming removed 1 base from V and 7 bases from J, with 14 bases in between. CDR1 is MGHRA, CDR2 YSYEKL, per germline. The CDR3 is made up of 14 amino acids. Here the CDR3 reads CASSQGGPVLEQYF. The CDR3 DNA sequence: TGCGCCAGCAGCCAAGGAGGTCCCGTTCTAGAGCAGTACTTC.

This chain uses TRBV11-2 with TRBJ1-1, with 7 bases aligning to TRBD1. This CDR3 comprises 17 residues. The trim removed 1 base at V and 2 bases at J, leaving 10 bases unmatched. Germline CDR1 SGHAT, CDR2 FQNNGV. CDR3 DNA sequence: TGTGCCAGCAGCTTAGTGTCCCTTCGGACAGGCAACACTGAAGCTTTCTTT. Protein product: CASSLVSLRTGNTEAFF.